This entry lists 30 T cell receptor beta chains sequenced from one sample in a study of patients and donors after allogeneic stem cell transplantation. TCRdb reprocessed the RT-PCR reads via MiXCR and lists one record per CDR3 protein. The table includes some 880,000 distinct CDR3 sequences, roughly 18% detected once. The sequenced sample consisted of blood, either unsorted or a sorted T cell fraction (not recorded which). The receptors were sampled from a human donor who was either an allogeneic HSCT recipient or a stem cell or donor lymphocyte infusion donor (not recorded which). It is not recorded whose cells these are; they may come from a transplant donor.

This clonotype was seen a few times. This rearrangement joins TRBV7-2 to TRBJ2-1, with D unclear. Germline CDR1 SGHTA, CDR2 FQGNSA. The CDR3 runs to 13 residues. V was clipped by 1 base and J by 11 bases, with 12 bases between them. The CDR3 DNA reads TGTGCCAGCAGCTTAGACTACCTCGCCAAGCAGTTCTTC. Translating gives CASSLDYLAKQFF.

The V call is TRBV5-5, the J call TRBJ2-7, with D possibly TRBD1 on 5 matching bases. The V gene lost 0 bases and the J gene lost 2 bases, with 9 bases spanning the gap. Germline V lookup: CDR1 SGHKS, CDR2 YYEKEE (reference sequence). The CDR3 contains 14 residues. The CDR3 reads CASSLVRVPYEQYF. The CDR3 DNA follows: TGTGCCAGCAGCTTGGTCAGGGTTCCCTACGAGCAGTACTTC.

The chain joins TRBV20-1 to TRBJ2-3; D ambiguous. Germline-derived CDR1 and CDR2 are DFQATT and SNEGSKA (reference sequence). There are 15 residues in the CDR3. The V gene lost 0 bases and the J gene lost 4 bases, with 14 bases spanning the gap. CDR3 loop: CSAREFRAVADTQYF. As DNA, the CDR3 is TGCAGTGCTAGAGAATTCAGAGCTGTGGCAGATACGCAGTATTTT.

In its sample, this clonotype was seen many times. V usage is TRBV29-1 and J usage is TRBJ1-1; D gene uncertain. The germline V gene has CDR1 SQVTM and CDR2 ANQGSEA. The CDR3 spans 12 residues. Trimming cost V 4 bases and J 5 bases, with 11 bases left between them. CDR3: CSVVYPGTEAFF. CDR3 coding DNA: TGCAGCGTTGTATACCCGGGAACTGAAGCTTTCTTT.

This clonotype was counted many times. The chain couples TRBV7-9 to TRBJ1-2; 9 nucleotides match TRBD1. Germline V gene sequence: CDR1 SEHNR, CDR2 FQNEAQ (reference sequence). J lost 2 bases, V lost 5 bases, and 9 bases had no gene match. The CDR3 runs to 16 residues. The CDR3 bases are TGTGCCAGCAGCACTATAAAACAGGGGGCAAACTATGGCTACACCTTC. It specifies CASSTIKQGANYGYTF.

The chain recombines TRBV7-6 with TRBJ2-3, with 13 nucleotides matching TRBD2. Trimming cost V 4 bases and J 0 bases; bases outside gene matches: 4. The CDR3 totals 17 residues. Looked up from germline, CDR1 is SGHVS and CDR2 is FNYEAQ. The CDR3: CASSYGTSGTSTDTQYF. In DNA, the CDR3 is TGTGCCAGCAGCTACGGGACTAGCGGGACTAGCACAGATACGCAGTATTTT. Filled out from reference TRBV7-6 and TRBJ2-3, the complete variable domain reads GAGVSQSPRYKVTKRGQDVALRCDPISGHVSLYWYRQALGQGPEFLTYFNYEAQQDKSGLPNDRFSAERPEGSISTLTIQRTEQRDSAMYRCASSYGTSGTSTDTQYFGPGTRLTVL.

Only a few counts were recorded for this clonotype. The CDR3 bases are TGTGCCAGCAGTTTCGGGACAGGGAGGATTCGAGCTTTCTTT. This translates into CASSFGTGRIRAFF. V and J are TRBV25-1 and TRBJ1-1, with 9 bases aligning to TRBD1. V shed 5 bases and J 10 bases; nucleotides not matched to a gene: 11. There are 14 residues in the CDR3. CDR1 is MGHDK, CDR2 SYGVNS, per germline. Supplemented by reference TRBV25-1 and TRBJ1-1, the full variable domain reads EADIYQTPRYLVIGTGKKITLECSQTMGHDKMYWYQQDPGMELHLIHYSYGVNSTEKGDLSSESTVSRIRTEHFPLTLESARPSHTSQYLCASSFGTGRIRAFFGQGTRLTVV.

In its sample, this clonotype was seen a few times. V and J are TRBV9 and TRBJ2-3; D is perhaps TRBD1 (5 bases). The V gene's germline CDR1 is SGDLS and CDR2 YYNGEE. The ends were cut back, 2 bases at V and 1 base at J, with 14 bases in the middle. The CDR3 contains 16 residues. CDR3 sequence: CASSVASGAGTDTQYF. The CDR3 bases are TGTGCCAGCAGCGTTGCCTCTGGGGCTGGCACAGATACGCAGTATTTT.

The CDR3 loop is CASSFRTAPYEQYF. CDR3 in DNA: TGTGCCAGCAGTTTCCGGACAGCACCCTACGAGCAGTACTTC. V and J are TRBV12-3 or TRBV12-4 and TRBJ2-7, with TRBD1 as a possible D gene (6 bases). There are 14 residues in the CDR3. Trimming took off 3 bases at V and 2 bases at J, with 11 bases between the two ends.

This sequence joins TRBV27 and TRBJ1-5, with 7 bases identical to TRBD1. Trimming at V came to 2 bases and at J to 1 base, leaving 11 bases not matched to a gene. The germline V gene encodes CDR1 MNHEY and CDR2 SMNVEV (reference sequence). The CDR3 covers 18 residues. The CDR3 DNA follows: TGTGCCAGCAGTTTAAATCGACAGGGCAGCGCAAGCAATCAGCCCCAGCATTTT. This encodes CASSLNRQGSASNQPQHF.

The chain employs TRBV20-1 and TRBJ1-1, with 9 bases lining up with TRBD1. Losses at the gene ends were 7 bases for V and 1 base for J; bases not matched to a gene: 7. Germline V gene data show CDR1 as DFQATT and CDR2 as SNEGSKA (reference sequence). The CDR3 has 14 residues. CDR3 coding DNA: TGCAGTGTTCGGTCGACAGGGGGGAACACTGAAGCTTTCTTT. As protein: CSVRSTGGNTEAFF.

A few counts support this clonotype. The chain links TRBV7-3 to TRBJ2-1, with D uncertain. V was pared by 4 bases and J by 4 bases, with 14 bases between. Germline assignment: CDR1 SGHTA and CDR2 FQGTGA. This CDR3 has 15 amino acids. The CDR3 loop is CASSSVAVTYNEQFF. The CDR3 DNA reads TGTGCCAGCAGCTCCGTTGCAGTAACTTACAATGAGCAGTTCTTC.

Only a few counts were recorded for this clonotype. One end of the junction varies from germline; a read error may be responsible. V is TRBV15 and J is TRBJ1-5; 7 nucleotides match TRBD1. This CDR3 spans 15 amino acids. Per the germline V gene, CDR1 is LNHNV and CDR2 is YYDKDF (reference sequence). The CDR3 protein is CATSGDRARNQPQHF. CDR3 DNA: TGTGCCACCAGCGGAGACAGGGCGAGGAATCAGCCCCAGCATTTT.

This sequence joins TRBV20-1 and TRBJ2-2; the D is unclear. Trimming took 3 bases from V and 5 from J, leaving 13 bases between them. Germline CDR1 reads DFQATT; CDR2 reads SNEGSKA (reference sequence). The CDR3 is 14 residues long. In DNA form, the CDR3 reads TGCAGTGCTAGCCGTGTTCGCGGTACCGGGGAGCTGTTTTTT. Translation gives CSASRVRGTGELFF.

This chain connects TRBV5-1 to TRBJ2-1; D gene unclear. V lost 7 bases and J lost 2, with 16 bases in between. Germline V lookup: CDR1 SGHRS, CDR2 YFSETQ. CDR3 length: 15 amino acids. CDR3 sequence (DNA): TGCGCCAGCTACGTAAGTGAGCGACCCTACAATGAGCAGTTCTTC. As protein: CASYVSERPYNEQFF.

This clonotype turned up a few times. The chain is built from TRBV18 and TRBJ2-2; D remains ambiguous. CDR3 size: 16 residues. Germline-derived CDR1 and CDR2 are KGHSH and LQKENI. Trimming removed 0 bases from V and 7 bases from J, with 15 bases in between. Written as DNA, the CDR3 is TGTGCCAGCTCACCACCGTATGGGCCTGTAGGCGGGGAGCTGTTTTTT. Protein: CASSPPYGPVGGELFF.

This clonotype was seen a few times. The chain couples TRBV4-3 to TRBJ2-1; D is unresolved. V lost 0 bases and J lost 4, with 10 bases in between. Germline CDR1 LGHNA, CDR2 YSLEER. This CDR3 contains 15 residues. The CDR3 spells CASSQDRGGYNEQFF. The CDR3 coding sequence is TGCGCCAGCAGCCAAGATCGCGGCGGTTACAATGAGCAGTTCTTC.

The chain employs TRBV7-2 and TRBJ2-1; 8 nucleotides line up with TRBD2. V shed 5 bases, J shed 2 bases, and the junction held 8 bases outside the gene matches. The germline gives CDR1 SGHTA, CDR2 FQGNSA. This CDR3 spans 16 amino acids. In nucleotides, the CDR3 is TGTGCCAGCAGCCCTATAGGCGGGGGGACCTACAATGAGCAGTTCTTC. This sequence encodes CASSPIGGGTYNEQFF. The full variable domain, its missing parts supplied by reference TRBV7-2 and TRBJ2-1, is GAGVSQSPSNKVTEKGKDVELRCDPISGHTALYWYRQSLGQGLEFLIYFQGNSAPDKSGLPSDRFSAERTGGSVSTLTIQRTQQEDSAVYLCASSPIGGGTYNEQFFGPGTRLTVL.

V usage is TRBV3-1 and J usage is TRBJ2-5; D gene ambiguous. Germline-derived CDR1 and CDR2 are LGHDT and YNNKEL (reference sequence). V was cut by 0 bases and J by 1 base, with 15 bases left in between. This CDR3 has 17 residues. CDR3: CASSQDGSRRVQETQYF. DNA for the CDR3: TGTGCCAGCAGCCAAGATGGGTCCCGTCGGGTCCAAGAGACCCAGTACTTC.

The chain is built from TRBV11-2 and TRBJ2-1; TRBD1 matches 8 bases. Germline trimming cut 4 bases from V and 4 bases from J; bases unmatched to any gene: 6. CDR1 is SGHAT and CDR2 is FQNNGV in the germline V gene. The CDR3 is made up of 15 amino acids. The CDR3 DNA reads TGTGCCAGCAGCTCGTTCAGGGGGCAGTACAATGAGCAGTTCTTC. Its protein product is CASSSFRGQYNEQFF. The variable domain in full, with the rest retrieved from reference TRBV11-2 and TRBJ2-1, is EAGVAQSPRYKIIEKRQSVAFWCNPISGHATLYWYQQILGQGPKLLIQFQNNGVVDDSQLPKDRFSAERLKGVDSTLKIQPAKLEDSAVYLCASSSFRGQYNEQFFGPGTRLTVL.

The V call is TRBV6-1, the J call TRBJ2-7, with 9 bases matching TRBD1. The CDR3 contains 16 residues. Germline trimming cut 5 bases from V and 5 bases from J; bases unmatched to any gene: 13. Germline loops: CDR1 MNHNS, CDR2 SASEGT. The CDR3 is CASSTGTGTGTHEQYF. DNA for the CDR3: TGTGCCAGCAGTACAGGGACCGGGACAGGGACCCACGAGCAGTACTTC.

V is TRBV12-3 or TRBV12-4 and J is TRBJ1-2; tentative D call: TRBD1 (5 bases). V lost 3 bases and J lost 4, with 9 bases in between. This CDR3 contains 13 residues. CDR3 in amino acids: CASSLTAAYGYTF. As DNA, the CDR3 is TGTGCCAGCAGTTTGACAGCCGCCTATGGCTACACCTTC.

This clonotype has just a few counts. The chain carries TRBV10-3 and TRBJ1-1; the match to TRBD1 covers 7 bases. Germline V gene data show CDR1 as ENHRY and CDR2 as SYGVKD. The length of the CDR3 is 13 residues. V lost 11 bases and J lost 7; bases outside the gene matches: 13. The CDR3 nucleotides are TGTGCCGTACGTTCCTCCCGGGACAGTGAAGCTTTCTTT. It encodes CAVRSSRDSEAFF.

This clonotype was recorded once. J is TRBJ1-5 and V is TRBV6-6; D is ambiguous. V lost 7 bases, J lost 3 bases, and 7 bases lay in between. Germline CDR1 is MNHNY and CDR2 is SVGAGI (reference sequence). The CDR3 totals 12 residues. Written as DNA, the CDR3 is TGTGCCAGCACCACTAACAATCAGCCCCAGCATTTT. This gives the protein CASTTNNQPQHF.

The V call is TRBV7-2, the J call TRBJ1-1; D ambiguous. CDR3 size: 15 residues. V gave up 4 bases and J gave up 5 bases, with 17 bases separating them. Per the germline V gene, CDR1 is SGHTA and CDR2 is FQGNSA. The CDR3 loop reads CASSSTGRKSTEAFF. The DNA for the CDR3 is TGTGCCAGCAGCTCGACTGGACGGAAGAGTACTGAAGCTTTCTTT.

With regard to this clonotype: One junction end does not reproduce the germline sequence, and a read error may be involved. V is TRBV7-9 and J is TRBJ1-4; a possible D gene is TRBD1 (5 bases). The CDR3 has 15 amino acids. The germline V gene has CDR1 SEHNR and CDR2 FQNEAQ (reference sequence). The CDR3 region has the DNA TGTGCCAACAGCGACCCGGGGGCAACTAATGAAAAACTGTTTTTT. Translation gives CANSDPGATNEKLFF. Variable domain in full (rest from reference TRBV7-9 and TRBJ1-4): DTGVSQNPRHKITKRGQNVTFRCDPISEHNRLYWYRQTLGQGPEFLTYFQNEAQLEKSRLLSDRFSAERPKGSFSTLEIQRTEQGDSAMYLCANSDPGATNEKLFFGSGTQLSVL.

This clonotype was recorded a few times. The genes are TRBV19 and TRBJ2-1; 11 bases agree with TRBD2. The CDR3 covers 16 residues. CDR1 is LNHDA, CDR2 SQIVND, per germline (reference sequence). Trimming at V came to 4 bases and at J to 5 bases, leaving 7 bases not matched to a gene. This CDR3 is CASSSRTSGFHNEQFF. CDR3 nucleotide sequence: TGTGCCAGTAGTAGCCGGACTAGCGGGTTTCACAATGAGCAGTTCTTC.

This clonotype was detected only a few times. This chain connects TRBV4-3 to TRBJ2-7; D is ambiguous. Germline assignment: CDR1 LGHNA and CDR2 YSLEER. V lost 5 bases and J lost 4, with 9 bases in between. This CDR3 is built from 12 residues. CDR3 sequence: CASSNSQYEQYF. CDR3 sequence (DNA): TGCGCCAGCAGCAACAGTCAGTACGAGCAGTACTTC.

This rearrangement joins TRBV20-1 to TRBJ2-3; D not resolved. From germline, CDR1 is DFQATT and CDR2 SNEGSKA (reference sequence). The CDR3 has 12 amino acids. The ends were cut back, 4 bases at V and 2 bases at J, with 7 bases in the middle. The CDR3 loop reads CSAIPVTDTQYF. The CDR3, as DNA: TGCAGTGCTATCCCCGTCACAGATACGCAGTATTTT.

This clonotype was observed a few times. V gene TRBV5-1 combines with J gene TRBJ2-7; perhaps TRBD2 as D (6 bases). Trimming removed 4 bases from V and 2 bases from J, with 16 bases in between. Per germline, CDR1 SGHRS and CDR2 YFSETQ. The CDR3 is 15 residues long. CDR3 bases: TGCGCCAGCAGCACCCAGGGCGGGAAGACCTACGAGCAGTACTTC. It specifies CASSTQGGKTYEQYF.